The next 17 T cell receptor beta chains were all read from a single sample in a study of cytomegalovirus exposure and HLA in healthy donors. This PCR relied on a set of 60 Vbeta primers and 13 Jbeta primers. Profiled with immunoSEQ multiplex PCR; TCRdb holds only in-frame clones, not every one. The sample lists a few hundred thousand clones, around 89% occurring once. The sample consisted of PBMCs. The receptors were gathered from a woman under 30 in good health and CMV-seronegative.

This clone was recorded a few times. The chain has TRBV11-2 and TRBJ1-1; D is ambiguous. V was clipped by 4 bases and J by 7 bases, with 7 bases between them. Germline V gene sequence: CDR1 SGHAT, CDR2 FQNNGV. The CDR3 extends over 11 amino acids. CDR3 residues: CASSSGFEAFF. CDR3 sequence (DNA): TGTGCCAGCAGCTCCGGTTTTGAAGCTTTCTTT.

V gene TRBV19 combines with J gene TRBJ2-6, with a possible D match to TRBD1 (5 bases). V was pared by 5 bases and J by 2 bases, with 13 bases between. The CDR3 consists of 16 residues. Germline CDR1 is LNHDA and CDR2 is SQIVND (reference sequence). The CDR3 DNA sequence: TGTGCCAGTAGTCATAGGGGTAGTACTGGGGCCAACGTCCTGACTTTC. This codes for CASSHRGSTGANVLTF. Variable domain in full (rest from reference TRBV19 and TRBJ2-6): DGGITQSPKYLFRKEGQNVTLSCEQNLNHDAMYWYRQDPGQGLRLIYYSQIVNDFQKGDIAEGYSVSREKKESFPLTVTSAQKNPTAFYLCASSHRGSTGANVLTFGAGSRLTVL.

V usage is TRBV9 and J usage is TRBJ2-5, with D tentatively TRBD2 (5 bases). Germline CDR1 reads SGDLS; CDR2 reads YYNGEE. This CDR3 comprises 15 residues. V lost 0 bases and J lost 9, with 18 bases in between. CDR3 sequence reads: CASSVATMRDGAQYF. The CDR3 DNA reads as TGTGCCAGCAGCGTAGCTACGATGAGGGATGGGGCCCAGTACTTC.

The V gene is TRBV7-2, the J gene TRBJ2-1; 7 bases are shared with TRBD2. CDR3 length equals 16 residues. CDR1 and CDR2 (germline): SGHTA, FQGNSA. J gave up 4 bases and V 0 bases, and 6 bases lay outside the gene matches. CDR3 nucleotides: TGTGCCAGCAGCTTAGCGGCTAGCGGAAAATACAATGAGCAGTTCTTC. Translated, it gives CASSLAASGKYNEQFF.

The chain uses TRBV7-2 and TRBJ2-3; no firm D call. Germline CDR1 is SGHTA and CDR2 is FQGNSA. The CDR3 consists of 12 residues. Trimming took 5 bases from V and 1 from J, leaving 4 bases between them. The CDR3 sequence: CASSGRTDTQYF. CDR3 nucleotides: TGTGCCAGCAGCGGCCGCACAGATACGCAGTATTTT.

The chain carries TRBV7-7 and TRBJ2-7; perhaps TRBD1 as D (6 bases). V was cut by 5 bases and J by 3 bases, with 11 bases left in between. CDR1 and CDR2 from the germline V gene are SSHAT and FNYEAQ (reference sequence). The CDR3 is made up of 13 amino acids. The CDR3 sequence: CASSEEQGYEQYF. CDR3 bases: TGTGCCAGCAGCGAAGAACAGGGCTACGAGCAGTACTTC.

The rearrangement joins TRBV6-1 to TRBJ1-4; tentative D call: TRBD1 (6 bases). This CDR3 region has 16 residues. Between the trimmed V and J ends, which lost 3 bases and 0 bases, there was a span of 11 bases. CDR1 MNHNS and CDR2 SASEGT come from the germline V gene. In DNA, the CDR3 is TGTGCCAGCAGTGATCTAAGACAGGCAACTAATGAAAAACTGTTTTTT. Amino acid sequence: CASSDLRQATNEKLFF.

The chain is built from TRBV4-1 and TRBJ1-1, with D maybe TRBD1 (5 bases). Germline-derived CDR1 and CDR2 are MGHRA and YSYEKL. The CDR3 runs to 15 residues. Trimming removed 0 bases at V and 1 base at J, with 9 bases between. Here the CDR3 DNA reads TGCGCCAGCAGCCAAGACTGGGGGGGGAACACTGAAGCTTTCTTT. As protein: CASSQDWGGNTEAFF.

The chain recombines TRBV4-2 with TRBJ1-1, with 7 bases lining up with TRBD1. The germline V gene has CDR1 LGHNA and CDR2 YNFKEQ. This CDR3 comprises 14 residues. The junction had 5 bases not matched to a gene; V was cut back by 3 bases and J by 4 bases. The chain's CDR3 is CASSHRQGGTEAFF. The CDR3 DNA is TGTGCCAGCAGCCACCGACAGGGTGGCACTGAAGCTTTCTTT.

This rearrangement joins TRBV29-1 to TRBJ2-1; 8 positions agree with TRBD2. Trimming cost V 4 bases and J 0 bases; bases outside gene matches: 14. Germline assignment: CDR1 SQVTM and CDR2 ANQGSEA. This CDR3 spans 18 amino acids. The chain's CDR3 is CSVGMNSASGHSYNEQFF. The CDR3 region has the DNA TGCAGCGTTGGTATGAATTCAGCTAGCGGGCACTCCTACAATGAGCAGTTCTTC.

This rearrangement joins TRBV19 to TRBJ1-4; tentatively, D is TRBD1 (6 bases). The CDR3 has 15 amino acids. The germline gives CDR1 LNHDA, CDR2 SQIVND (reference sequence). Between the trimmed V and J ends, which lost 5 bases and 2 bases, there was a span of 12 bases. The CDR3 reads CASSANRDTNEKLFF. Written as DNA, the CDR3 is TGTGCCAGTAGTGCAAACAGGGACACTAATGAAAAACTGTTTTTT.

This clone was detected once. The V gene is TRBV7-9, the J gene TRBJ1-1; the D gene is possibly TRBD1 (6 bases). This CDR3 is 15 amino acids long. CDR1 and CDR2 from the germline V gene are SEHNR and FQNEAQ (reference sequence). V lost 5 bases and J lost 6, with 19 bases in between. CDR3 sequence: CASSAQGGGSAEAFF. DNA of the CDR3: TGTGCCAGCAGCGCCCAAGGGGGTGGGTCGGCTGAAGCTTTCTTT.

V gene TRBV13 combines with J gene TRBJ2-7, with 10 positions matching TRBD1. Germline CDR1 is PRHDT and CDR2 is FYEKMQ (reference sequence). The CDR3 extends over 15 amino acids. The junction had 11 bases not matched to a gene; V was cut back by 5 bases and J by 7 bases. CDR3 region: CASSGYRDRGSEQYF. CDR3 DNA: TGTGCCAGCAGCGGCTACCGGGACAGGGGTAGTGAGCAGTACTTC.

In DNA, the CDR3 is TGTGCCAGCAGCTTTGAGTTCGGGGTCTACGAGCAGTACTTC. Translation gives CASSFEFGVYEQYF. J is TRBJ2-7 and V is TRBV11-2; possible D gene TRBD2, 5 bases. Germline V gene data show CDR1 as SGHAT and CDR2 as FQNNGV. V was shortened by 3 bases and J by 3 bases, with 12 bases between the two germline ends. The CDR3 totals 14 residues.

The chain uses TRBV30 and TRBJ1-3; weak D call: TRBD1 (5 bases). The germline CDR1 and CDR2 sequences are GTSNPN and SVGIG (reference sequence). This CDR3 has 13 amino acids. The germline V and J ends were trimmed by 4 bases and 0 bases, with 7 bases remaining between them. CDR3: CAWNRNSGNTIYF. The CDR3 DNA reads TGTGCCTGGAACAGGAACTCTGGAAACACCATATATTTT. Variable domain in full (rest from reference TRBV30 and TRBJ1-3): SQTIHQWPATLVQPVGSPLSLECTVEGTSNPNLYWYRQAAGRGLQLLFYSVGIGQISSEVPQNLSASRPQDRQFILSSKKLLLSDSGFYLCAWNRNSGNTIYFGEGSWLTVV.

This clone was counted a few times. The genes are TRBV6-1 and TRBJ2-1; 11 nucleotides agree with TRBD2. The CDR3 loop spans 14 amino acids. Germline lookup yields CDR1 MNHNS and CDR2 SASEGT. V shed 8 bases and J 4 bases; nucleotides not matched to a gene: 4. The CDR3: CASLRTSGYNEQFF. CDR3 DNA: TGTGCCAGCCTTCGGACTAGCGGGTACAATGAGCAGTTCTTC.

This chain joins TRBV27 and TRBJ2-7; D might be TRBD2 (5 bases). V lost 8 bases to trimming and J lost 2 bases, with 10 bases between them. Germline loops: CDR1 MNHEY, CDR2 SMNVEV (reference sequence). CDR3 length: 12 amino acids. The CDR3 protein is CASVGVAYEQYF. The CDR3 DNA reads as TGTGCCAGCGTCGGGGTGGCCTACGAGCAGTACTTC.